These 23 T cell receptor beta chains were all obtained from the same sample, sequenced in a study of regulatory T cells in long-lasting Graves disease. The time point denotes: persistent/refractory GD, antithyroid drugs over 5 years with positive TRAb. RNA isolated from PBMCs was used to make the TCR library. Construction of the TCR beta libraries employed iRepertoire HTBI primers in conjunction with Arm-PCR of CDR3 regions. MiXCR, run by TCRdb on the multiplex PCR reads, gives a single entry per CDR3 protein. The repertoire consists of 650,000 to 850,000 distinct CDR3 sequences, with 25% to 35% occurring once and the leading ten covering 35% to 55%. The sequenced sample was peripheral blood mononuclear cells (PBMCs), obtained when the disease was refractory, from a patient treated with antithyroid drugs. The source of these receptors is a female donor with Graves disease.

A few counts support this clonotype. The rearrangement links TRBV11-2 to TRBJ1-2; 8 nucleotides agree with TRBD1. J lost 8 bases, V lost 5 bases, and 10 bases had no gene match. Germline CDR1 and CDR2: SGHAT and FQNNGV. The CDR3 totals 14 residues. The CDR3, as DNA: TGTGCCAGCAGCCCGACAGGGGCTCTAGGAGGCTACACCTTC. Its protein is CASSPTGALGGYTF.

This clonotype was observed many times. This chain connects TRBV7-2 to TRBJ1-2; 9 bases are a match to TRBD1. With V trimmed by 1 base and J by 7 bases, 4 bases remained unmatched. The CDR3 contains 14 residues. Germline CDR1 and CDR2: SGHTA and FQGNSA. In DNA form, the CDR3 reads TGTGCCAGCAGCTTAGGGACAGGGGTTGTTGGCTACACCTTC. Residues: CASSLGTGVVGYTF.

This clonotype has only one observation. V is TRBV20-1 and J is TRBJ1-2; 8 nucleotides line up with TRBD1. Unmatched junction bases numbered 7, after V lost 8 bases and J lost 8 bases. CDR3 size: 11 residues. Germline-derived CDR1 and CDR2 are DFQATT and SNEGSKA (reference sequence). CDR3 protein: CSPWTGSGYTF. Here the CDR3 DNA reads TGCAGTCCCTGGACAGGGAGCGGCTACACCTTC.

This clonotype was counted many times. V usage is TRBV6-1 and J usage is TRBJ2-7; D uncertain. This CDR3 comprises 14 residues. The germline V and J ends were trimmed by 6 bases and 0 bases, with 12 bases remaining between them. Germline-derived CDR1 and CDR2 are MNHNS and SASEGT. The CDR3 DNA follows: TGTGCCAGCAGGGTTTCACGGGCCTCCTACGAGCAGTACTTC. The encoded protein is CASRVSRASYEQYF.

This clonotype was detected only a few times. The chain joins TRBV6-2 or TRBV6-3 to TRBJ1-2; tentative D call: TRBD1 (5 bases). V was shortened by 6 bases and J by 8 bases, with 16 bases between the two germline ends. The germline V gene has CDR1 MNHEY and CDR2 SVGEGT. This CDR3 has 13 amino acids. The CDR3 coding sequence is TGTGCCAGCAGGGGAGGGGCAGGGAACGGCTACACCTTC. This encodes CASRGGAGNGYTF.

This clonotype appeared many times. The gene calls are TRBV2 and TRBJ2-5, with D perhaps TRBD2 (5 bases). The CDR3 extends over 11 amino acids. Per the germline V gene, CDR1 is SNHLY and CDR2 is FYNNEI. V lost 8 bases and J lost 3, with 7 bases in between. Here the CDR3 reads CASSTKETQYF. CDR3 bases: TGTGCCAGCTCGACTAAAGAGACCCAGTACTTC.

The chain links TRBV6-1 to TRBJ1-2, with a weak D call TRBD1 (6 bases). V was cut by 6 bases and J by 6 bases, with 17 bases left in between. The germline V gene encodes CDR1 MNHNS and CDR2 SASEGT. CDR3 length equals 14 residues. The CDR3, as DNA: TGTGCCAGCAGGGGGGCTTGGGAGGGTGATGGCTACACCTTC. Protein: CASRGAWEGDGYTF.

The V gene is TRBV2, the J gene TRBJ2-1, with TRBD2 identical over 10 bases. The CDR3 is made up of 14 amino acids. With V trimmed by 7 bases and J by 8 bases, 8 bases remained unmatched. Germline assignment: CDR1 SNHLY and CDR2 FYNNEI. CDR3 DNA: TGTGCCAGCATCGAGGGGCTAGCGGGAGATGAGCAGTTCTTC. Translated, it gives CASIEGLAGDEQFF. The complete variable domain, with remaining parts taken from reference TRBV2 and TRBJ2-1, reads EPEVTQTPSHQVTQMGQEVILRCVPISNHLYFYWYRQILGQKVEFLVSFYNNEISEKSEIFDDQFSVERPDGSNFTLKIRSTKLEDSAMYFCASIEGLAGDEQFFGPGTRLTVL.

This chain joins TRBV12-3 or TRBV12-4 and TRBJ1-5; D not certain. Trimming took 6 bases from V and 0 from J, leaving 6 bases between them. The CDR3 runs 13 residues. CDR3 amino acids: CASSPHSNQPQHF. The CDR3 coding sequence is TGTGCCAGCAGCCCCCATAGCAATCAGCCCCAGCATTTT.

The gene calls are TRBV3-1 and TRBJ1-2; 12 bases line up with TRBD1. The V gene's germline CDR1 is LGHDT and CDR2 YNNKEL (reference sequence). V gave up 4 bases and J gave up 3 bases; unmatched junction bases: 6. This CDR3 spans 16 amino acids. CDR3 coding DNA: TGTGCCAGCAGCCGAAAAGGGACAGGGGGCGACTATGGCTACACCTTC. It specifies CASSRKGTGGDYGYTF.

This clonotype was counted between two and nine times. J is TRBJ2-2 and V is TRBV12-3 or TRBV12-4, with D tentatively TRBD1 (6 bases). The V end lost 2 bases, the J end lost 5 bases, and 15 bases lay between the germline ends. The CDR3 covers 16 residues. As DNA, the CDR3 is TGTGCCAGCAGTTTATCTCCGGGACAAATAACCGGGGAGCTGTTTTTT. Protein: CASSLSPGQITGELFF.

This clonotype was detected a few times. CDR3 DNA sequence: TGTGCCAGCAGCTTTGAGGCGGGAGACTACACCGGGGAGCTGTTTTTT. Its protein is CASSFEAGDYTGELFF. The chain carries TRBV7-2 and TRBJ2-2, with 7 bases identical to TRBD2. Per germline, CDR1 SGHTA and CDR2 FQGNSA. Trimming at V came to 3 bases and at J to 3 bases, leaving 7 bases not matched to a gene. The CDR3 covers 16 residues. Full variable domain (missing parts from reference TRBV7-2 and TRBJ2-2): GAGVSQSPSNKVTEKGKDVELRCDPISGHTALYWYRQSLGQGLEFLIYFQGNSAPDKSGLPSDRFSAERTGGSVSTLTIQRTQQEDSAVYLCASSFEAGDYTGELFFGEGSRLTVL.

Only a few counts were recorded for this clonotype. J is TRBJ1-4 and V is TRBV20-1; D is unclear. The V end was cut by 1 base, the J end by 6 bases, with 12 bases between. The V gene's germline CDR1 is DFQATT and CDR2 SNEGSKA (reference sequence). The CDR3 runs 14 residues. The CDR3 DNA is TGCAGTGCTAGAGCCCCCAGGTTTCATGAAAAACTGTTTTTT. Amino acids: CSARAPRFHEKLFF.

Only a few counts were recorded for this clonotype. This sequence joins TRBV12-5 and TRBJ1-4, with unresolved D. Trimming stripped 8 bases from V and 8 bases from J, with 12 bases between. Germline-derived CDR1 and CDR2 are LGHNT and FRNRAP. CDR3 length: 12 residues. The CDR3 sequence: CASKSPTEKLFF. DNA of the CDR3: TGTGCTAGTAAGAGTCCCACAGAAAAACTGTTTTTT.

This clonotype was detected many times. The junction and the germline gene differ at one end; a read error may be behind it. This chain links TRBV11-2 with TRBJ2-7; the D call may be TRBD1 or TRBD2 (6 bases each). The CDR3 has 14 amino acids. The germline CDR1 and CDR2 sequences are SGHAT and FQNNGV. The CDR3 reads CASSLEGGGYEQYF. In nucleotides, the CDR3 is TGTGCCAGCAGTTTAGAAGGAGGGGGCTACGAGCAGTACTTC. Full variable domain (remainder filled in from reference TRBV11-2 and TRBJ2-7): EAGVAQSPRYKIIEKRQSVAFWCNPISGHATLYWYQQILGQGPKLLIQFQNNGVVDDSQLPKDRFSAERLKGVDSTLKIQPAKLEDSAVYLCASSLEGGGYEQYFGPGTRLTVT.

V and J are TRBV20-1 and TRBJ1-2; TRBD1 aligns across 7 bases. Trimming at V came to 6 bases and at J to 6 bases, leaving 10 bases not matched to a gene. The CDR3 is made up of 13 amino acids. Germline V gene lookup returns CDR1 DFQATT and CDR2 SNEGSKA (reference sequence). As DNA, the CDR3 is TGCAGTGCCCCCCTCGGGACAGAGCATGGCTACACCTTC. It encodes CSAPLGTEHGYTF.

This chain links TRBV6-1 with TRBJ1-1, with D perhaps TRBD1 (6 bases). Deletions cut 6 bases from V and 0 bases from J, with 17 bases between. The germline V gene has CDR1 MNHNS and CDR2 SASEGT. The CDR3 is 16 amino acids. The CDR3 sequence is CASRPRGGAVNTEAFF. DNA for the CDR3: TGTGCCAGCAGACCCCGGGGGGGGGCCGTGAACACTGAAGCTTTCTTT.

The chain recombines TRBV7-6 with TRBJ2-7, with 8 bases lining up with TRBD1. This CDR3 is 16 amino acids long. V trimming: 1 base; J trimming: 0 bases; junction bases outside the gene matches: 5. Germline lookup yields CDR1 SGHVS and CDR2 FNYEAQ. The chain's CDR3 is CASSLETGQVSYEQYF. As DNA, the CDR3 is TGTGCCAGCAGCTTAGAGACGGGACAGGTCTCCTACGAGCAGTACTTC. The full variable domain, its missing parts supplied by reference TRBV7-6 and TRBJ2-7, is GAGVSQSPRYKVTKRGQDVALRCDPISGHVSLYWYRQALGQGPEFLTYFNYEAQQDKSGLPNDRFSAERPEGSISTLTIQRTEQRDSAMYRCASSLETGQVSYEQYFGPGTRLTVT.

This clonotype was seen a handful of times. This rearrangement joins TRBV28 to TRBJ1-5; D is undetermined. This CDR3 contains 13 residues. Germline loops: CDR1 MDHEN, CDR2 SYDVKM. V lost 2 bases to trimming and J lost 6 bases, with 8 bases between them. DNA for the CDR3: TGTGCCAGCAGTTTAACGTCGTTTCAGCCCCAGCATTTT. Encoded protein: CASSLTSFQPQHF. Full variable domain (missing parts from reference TRBV28 and TRBJ1-5): DVKVTQSSRYLVKRTGEKVFLECVQDMDHENMFWYRQDPGLGLRLIYFSYDVKMKEKGDIPEGYSVSREKKERFSLILESASTNQTSMYLCASSLTSFQPQHFGDGTRLSIL.

In its sample, this clonotype was seen a few times. V gene TRBV19 combines with J gene TRBJ2-7, with 8 bases matching TRBD2. Germline V lookup: CDR1 LNHDA, CDR2 SQIVND (reference sequence). Unmatched junction bases numbered 5, after V lost 1 base and J lost 3 bases. The CDR3 is 15 amino acids. Here the CDR3 reads CASSIGLAGNYEQYF. The CDR3 DNA reads TGTGCCAGTAGTATAGGCCTAGCGGGCAACTACGAGCAGTACTTC.

There are many counts of this clonotype. This sequence joins TRBV2 and TRBJ1-3; D remains ambiguous. V shed 6 bases and J shed 2 bases, with 17 bases lying between them. Germline V gene data show CDR1 as SNHLY and CDR2 as FYNNEI. This CDR3 is 16 amino acids long. This CDR3 is CASRFPARSAGNTIYF. CDR3 in DNA: TGTGCCAGCAGATTCCCGGCCCGGTCGGCTGGAAACACCATATATTTT. Full variable domain (outside the CDR3, taken from reference TRBV2 and TRBJ1-3): EPEVTQTPSHQVTQMGQEVILRCVPISNHLYFYWYRQILGQKVEFLVSFYNNEISEKSEIFDDQFSVERPDGSNFTLKIRSTKLEDSAMYFCASRFPARSAGNTIYFGEGSWLTVV.

Many counts were recorded for this clonotype. The V gene is TRBV28, the J gene TRBJ2-7, with unresolved D. The germline gives CDR1 MDHEN, CDR2 SYDVKM. The CDR3 has 13 amino acids. V dropped 3 bases and J dropped 0 bases, with 6 bases sitting between them. CDR3 nucleotide sequence: TGTGCCAGCAGTTTTACCCCCTCCTACGAGCAGTACTTC. It codes for CASSFTPSYEQYF.

This clonotype occurred once. The chain links TRBV30 to TRBJ2-1; 10 nucleotides line up with TRBD2. The CDR3 is 16 amino acids. J was trimmed by 5 bases and V by 2 bases; bases with no gene match: 9. CDR1 is GTSNPN, CDR2 SVGIG, per germline (reference sequence). The CDR3 reads CAWSNWSGRAHNEQFF. The CDR3 bases are TGTGCCTGGAGTAATTGGAGCGGGAGGGCCCACAATGAGCAGTTCTTC.